The T cell receptor beta chain described here comes from a study of synovial regulatory T cells in juvenile arthritis. Study overall: A few patients were therapy-naive; several received methotrexate alone. Study results and caveats: Synovial Treg CDR3 sequences overlapped more with iaTregs than other circulating Tregs. Largely private between patients, iaTreg TCR repertoires showed partial overlap with synovial Teff and blood CPL repertoires.

Points on this clone: Its target is not known.

Some clones are missing from TCRdb's copy, which holds only in-frame ones; the method was immunoSEQ multiplex PCR. This sample's table has fewer than 9,000 clones. Median age 11.6 years (roughly 2.4-22.9); median disease duration about seven years (0.2-19.1). CDR3 length: 16 residues. This entry has no DNA. Germline lookup yields CDR1 KGHSH and CDR2 LQKENI. The sequencing input was Treg cells from blood. Subset indicated: remaining (HLA-DR-negative) circulating blood Treg cells. This rearrangement joins TRBV18 to TRBJ2-1; there is no DNA to check the TCRdb D call of TRBD2. The sequence derives from a donor aged 2-30 years with juvenile idiopathic arthritis. The CDR3 spells CASSASGTSVFNEQFF.